These 6 T cell receptor beta chains originate from one sample sequenced in a study of Ad26.COV2.S vaccination and SARS-CoV-2 variants. Treatment specified: around 19 received Ad26.COV2.S at low or high dose, single or two shots; roughly five received placebo; per-sample allocation not given. Samples analyzed were those drawn on day 63 after the first vaccine or placebo injection. Method: immunoSEQ multiplex PCR; TCRdb's copy keeps in-frame clones and lacks some. The sample has 200,000 to 250,000 clones; 88% are singletons. Specimen: peripheral blood, collected in a trial of Ad26.COV2.S vaccine versus placebo. All receptors derive from a person between 18 and 60 years old who received the Ad26.COV2.S COVID-19 vaccine or a placebo.

CDR3 nucleotides: TGTGCCAGCAGTGGACAGGATCTCTCTGGAAACACCATATATTTT. It yields the protein CASSGQDLSGNTIYF. The V and J genes are TRBV28 and TRBJ1-3, with 7 bases identical to TRBD1. The CDR3 totals 15 residues. CDR1 is MDHEN and CDR2 is SYDVKM in the germline V gene. V was pared by 5 bases and J by 0 bases, with 4 bases of the junction left unmatched.

The chain joins TRBV5-1 to TRBJ2-1; TRBD2 agrees at 11 bases. Looked up from germline, CDR1 is SGHRS and CDR2 is YFSETQ. The CDR3 loop spans 17 amino acids. V shed 4 bases, J shed 0 bases, and the junction held 6 bases outside the gene matches. In DNA, the CDR3 is TGCGCCAGCAGCCCGGGACTAGCGGTATCCTCCTACAATGAGCAGTTCTTC. This gives the protein CASSPGLAVSSYNEQFF.

The chain couples TRBV6-6 to TRBJ1-5; 7 positions agree with TRBD1. V lost 7 bases, J lost 1 base, and 4 bases stayed unmatched. The germline gives CDR1 MNHNY, CDR2 SVGAGI (reference sequence). The CDR3 is made up of 14 amino acids. The CDR3 region is CASTLQGSNQPQHF. The CDR3 nucleotides read TGTGCCAGCACCCTACAGGGGAGCAATCAGCCCCAGCATTTT.

The chain has TRBV7-9 and TRBJ2-2; 10 nucleotides match TRBD1. Trimming took 4 bases from V and 3 from J; bases not matched to a gene: 2. The CDR3 loop spans 15 amino acids. CDR1 and CDR2 from the germline V gene are SEHNR and FQNEAQ (reference sequence). For the CDR3, the DNA is TGTGCCAGCAGCTCGACAGGGGGCTACACCGGGGAGCTGTTTTTT. Translating it yields CASSSTGGYTGELFF. Full variable domain (remainder filled in from reference TRBV7-9 and TRBJ2-2): DTGVSQNPRHKITKRGQNVTFRCDPISEHNRLYWYRQTLGQGPEFLTYFQNEAQLEKSRLLSDRFSAERPKGSFSTLEIQRTEQGDSAMYLCASSSTGGYTGELFFGEGSRLTVL.

The chain carries TRBV27 and TRBJ2-1; D call uncertain. Trimming took off 6 bases at V and 7 bases at J, with 7 bases between the two ends. The germline CDR1 and CDR2 sequences are MNHEY and SMNVEV (reference sequence). This CDR3 has 11 amino acids. CDR3 coding DNA: TGTGCCAGCAGACTGAAGAATGAGCAGTTCTTC. Protein product: CASRLKNEQFF.

This chain joins TRBV6-2 or TRBV6-3 and TRBJ1-5; D not resolved. The ends were cut back, 2 bases at V and 0 bases at J, with 8 bases in the middle. The germline V gene encodes CDR1 MNHEY and CDR2 SVGEGT. The CDR3 contains 15 residues. The CDR3 DNA reads as TGTGCCAGCAGTTACGTGGGGATTAGCAATCAGCCCCAGCATTTT. This gives the protein CASSYVGISNQPQHF.